This TCR beta chain was recovered during a study of blood T cell repertoires in COVID-19. Study summary: Nucleic acid was either cDNA or gDNA, and it came from T cells, B-cell-depleted T cells, or PBMCs.

Per the authors' pipeline: Amplifying reference gene primers gave estimates of nucleated cell counts. Sequencing used immunoSEQ multiplex PCR; TCRdb keeps in-frame clones, though not all of them. The D gene and trimming were derived from the DNA, and the V and J assignments and clone size from that table. The sample lists more than 300,000 clones; around nine tenths were seen once. J gave up 1 base and V 4 bases, and 3 bases lay outside the gene matches. The CDR3 length is 16 residues. Germline-derived CDR1 and CDR2 are SGHRS and YFSETQ. Clinical history reported by participants formed the basis on which cohorts were assigned.

The rearrangement joins TRBV5-1 to TRBJ2-3, with 13 nucleotides matching TRBD2. The sequenced sample consisted of PBMCs or T cells enriched from blood (not recorded which). The receptor was derived from a woman in her 30s who had recovered from COVID-19. CDR3 coding DNA: TGCGCCAGCAGCCCTGGGACTAGCGGGGGCACAGATACGCAGTATTTT. It is translated as CASSPGTSGGTDTQYF.